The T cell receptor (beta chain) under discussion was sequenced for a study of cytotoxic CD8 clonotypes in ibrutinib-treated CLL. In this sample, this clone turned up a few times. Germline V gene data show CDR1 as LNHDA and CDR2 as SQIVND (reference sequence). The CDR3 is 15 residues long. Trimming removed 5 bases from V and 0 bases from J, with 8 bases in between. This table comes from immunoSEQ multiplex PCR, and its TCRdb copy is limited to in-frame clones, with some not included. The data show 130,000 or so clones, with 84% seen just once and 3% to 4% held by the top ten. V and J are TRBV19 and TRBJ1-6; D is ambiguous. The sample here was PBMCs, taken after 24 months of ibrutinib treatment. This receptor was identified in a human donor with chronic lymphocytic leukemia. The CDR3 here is CASSSSSSYNSPLHF. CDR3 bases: TGTGCCAGTAGTTCGTCCAGCTCCTATAATTCACCCCTCCACTTT.